This T cell receptor (beta chain) was captured by sequencing in a study of memory B cells and T cells in multiple sclerosis. General study points: Compartments had unequal clone-set sizes, affecting shared clonotype counts.

TCRdb's copy holds only in-frame clones and misses some; the assay was immunoSEQ multiplex PCR. The sample has approximately 32,000 clones, about 84% seen once. On this clone: Its target is unknown.

After stimulus-free culture, autoproliferating CFSE-dim and non-proliferating CFSE-high T cells were sequenced separately. Fewer than 65 million CFSE-labeled PBMCs were cultured around 7 days unstimulated, then replicate wells were pooled. PBMCs were labeled with around 0.5 uM CFSE and cultured without exogenous stimuli. This CDR3 comprises 13 residues. Trimming took 4 bases from V and 11 from J, leaving 18 bases between them. The V gene is TRBV5-7, the J gene TRBJ1-1, with D possibly being TRBD1 (5 bases). TRBV5-7 is filed as an ORF, its function uncertain. This sequence originates from a human donor with multiple sclerosis. The sample consisted of PBMCs from blood kept in culture. The CDR3 DNA is TGTGCCAGCAGCCGATCGGGGGAAGGTGAGGCTTTCTTT. Residues: CASSRSGEGEAFF.